This entry is about one T cell receptor (beta chain). CDR1 and CDR2 (germline): SGHTA, FQGNSA. Trimming removed 6 bases from V and 10 bases from J, with 10 bases in between. This CDR3 contains 12 residues. The entry originates in a study of blood T cell repertoires in COVID-19. Across the study: Sample material is recorded as cDNA or gDNA derived from T cells, B-cell-depleted T cells, or PBMCs.

Authors' analysis steps: Cell counts per sample came from amplifying reference gene primers. The data were produced by immunoSEQ multiplex PCR, yet TCRdb's version contains in-frame clones alone and is incomplete. For V, J and clone size, that table is used; D and trimming come from the DNA. The profile covers 210,000 or so clones, with approximately 81% appearing a single time and approximately 19% taken by the ten largest. This sequence was found in a human donor in a cohort sampled during active COVID-19. Sequenced sample: peripheral blood. The gene calls are TRBV7-2 and TRBJ1-6, with a possible D match to TRBD1 (5 bases). Here the CDR3 DNA reads TGTGCCAGCAGGCAGGGTGGATCACCCCTCCACTTT. Residues: CASRQGGSPLHF.